The entry that follows covers one T cell receptor beta chain sequence. This record comes from a study of Ad26.COV2.S vaccination and SARS-CoV-2 variants. As for the study in general: The donor participated in the COV1001 trial, in its Ad26.COV2.S arm. Doses of Ad26.COV2.S were injected into muscle once or twice, 56 days apart.

Germline-derived CDR1 and CDR2 are KGHSH and LQKENI. Trimming removed 2 bases at V and 0 bases at J, with 10 bases between. The CDR3 is 15 amino acids. Data came from immunoSEQ multiplex PCR; TCRdb stores just in-frame clones and leaves some out. The sample includes 410,000 or so clones, 92% of them seen just once. The treatment denotes: 15 to 20 received Ad26.COV2.S at low or high dose, single or two shots; about 5 received placebo; per-sample allocation not given. Following the first vaccine or placebo injection, samples were taken on day 63. An Ad26 vector expressing Wuhan-strain SARS-CoV-2 spike constituted the vaccine.

The chain joins TRBV18 to TRBJ1-2; D not resolved. This TCR came from a person between 18 and 60 years old who received the Ad26.COV2.S COVID-19 vaccine or a placebo. Specimen: peripheral blood, collected in a trial of Ad26.COV2.S vaccine versus placebo. The CDR3 sequence is CASSPGRETNYGYTF. CDR3 coding DNA: TGTGCCAGCTCACCAGGGAGAGAGACTAACTATGGCTACACCTTC.